A selection of T cell receptor beta chains follows, all from one sample in a study of shared clonotypes between healthy human individuals. Using immunoSEQ multiplex PCR, the repertoire was profiled, and TCRdb retains in-frame clones only, with some absent. The sample records approximately 1.4 million clones, 98% being singletons. The sample comprised naive CD4+ T cells sorted from blood. These receptors were obtained from a man under 40 in good health. Each CDR3 is given with its conserved first and last residue. The order of the fields is J gene, V gene, clone size, D gene, CDR3 DNA, CDR3 protein. D genes are given only for firm matches. Size values are once, few and many counts, or a class for expanded clones, and some rows have none.

j_call: TRBJ2-7; v_call: TRBV10-3; clone_size: NA; d_call: TRBD2; cdr3_nt: TGTGCCATCTGGACTAGCGGATACGAGCAGTACTTC; cdr3_aa: CAIWTSGYEQYF
j_call: TRBJ2-3; v_call: TRBV28; clone_size: NA; d_call: NA; cdr3_nt: TGTGCCAGCAGTTATGTGGAGATAGATACGCAGTATTTT; cdr3_aa: CASSYVEIDTQYF
j_call: TRBJ2-3; v_call: TRBV18; clone_size: NA; d_call: NA; cdr3_nt: TGTGCCAGCTCACCACCCTTAACAGATACGCAGTATTTT; cdr3_aa: CASSPPLTDTQYF
j_call: TRBJ2-7; v_call: TRBV7-9; clone_size: few; d_call: NA; cdr3_nt: TGTGCCAGCAGCTCGGTGACCCAGAGCTCCTACGAGCAGTACTTC; cdr3_aa: CASSSVTQSSYEQYF
j_call: TRBJ1-5; v_call: TRBV25-1; clone_size: NA; d_call: TRBD1; cdr3_nt: TGTGCCAGCAGTGAACCCCGACAGGGGAAGTGGGAGCCCCAGCATTTT; cdr3_aa: CASSEPRQGKWEPQHF
j_call: TRBJ2-1; v_call: TRBV7-2; clone_size: NA; d_call: NA; cdr3_nt: TGTGCCAGCAGCTTACGCCAATTGGAAGGGCAGTTCTTC; cdr3_aa: CASSLRQLEGQFF
j_call: TRBJ2-3; v_call: TRBV10-1; clone_size: NA; d_call: NA; cdr3_nt: TGCGCCAGCAGTGAAGGGCCAACCTCCTCCACAGATACGCAGTATTTT; cdr3_aa: CASSEGPTSSTDTQYF
j_call: TRBJ1-5; v_call: TRBV7-6; clone_size: NA; d_call: NA; cdr3_nt: TGTGCCACTCCCCCACCCGGCGGGGACGAGCAGCCCCAGCATTTT; cdr3_aa: CATPPPGGDEQPQHF
j_call: TRBJ2-5; v_call: TRBV10-3; clone_size: NA; d_call: TRBD1; cdr3_nt: TGTGCCATCAGTGATACCACAGGGGCGCAAGAGACCCAGTACTTC; cdr3_aa: CAISDTTGAQETQYF
j_call: TRBJ2-7; v_call: TRBV27; clone_size: NA; d_call: NA; cdr3_nt: TGTGCCAGCGGGCAGATGTACTACGAGCAGTACTTC; cdr3_aa: CASGQMYYEQYF
j_call: TRBJ2-5; v_call: TRBV2; clone_size: NA; d_call: NA; cdr3_nt: TGTGCCAGCAGGGTAGGTGGGAGGCATGAAGAGACCCAGTACTTC; cdr3_aa: CASRVGGRHEETQYF
j_call: TRBJ2-5; v_call: TRBV5-4; clone_size: once; d_call: NA; cdr3_nt: TGTGCCAGCAGCCGCCCCCGGGGACGCGAACAAGAGACCCAGTACTTC; cdr3_aa: CASSRPRGREQETQYF
j_call: TRBJ1-1; v_call: TRBV7-9; clone_size: NA; d_call: TRBD1; cdr3_nt: TGTGCCAGCAGCGGCCCCCCGGGACAGAGGAACACTGAAGCTTTCTTT; cdr3_aa: CASSGPPGQRNTEAFF
j_call: TRBJ2-7; v_call: TRBV5-1; clone_size: NA; d_call: TRBD2; cdr3_nt: TGCGCCAGCAGCCCCACTAGCGGGAGGGCCTTCTCCTATGAGCAGTACTTC; cdr3_aa: CASSPTSGRAFSYEQYF
j_call: TRBJ1-5; v_call: TRBV6-1; clone_size: NA; d_call: NA; cdr3_nt: TGTGCCAGCAGGGAGGGGCCCGATCAGCCCCAGCATTTT; cdr3_aa: CASREGPDQPQHF
j_call: TRBJ1-3; v_call: TRBV11-3; clone_size: NA; d_call: NA; cdr3_nt: TGTGCCAGCAGCTTTGGGCAGACTGGAAACACCATATATTTT; cdr3_aa: CASSFGQTGNTIYF
j_call: TRBJ2-2; v_call: TRBV11-3; clone_size: NA; d_call: NA; cdr3_nt: TGTGCCAGCAGCTGGGGACAAAACACCGGGGAGCTGTTTTTT; cdr3_aa: CASSWGQNTGELFF
j_call: TRBJ2-7; v_call: TRBV28; clone_size: NA; d_call: NA; cdr3_nt: TGTGCCAGCAGTCTACAGGGATCCTCCTACGAGCAGTACTTC; cdr3_aa: CASSLQGSSYEQYF
j_call: TRBJ1-2; v_call: TRBV6-4; clone_size: NA; d_call: NA; cdr3_nt: TGTGCCAGCATAATTCGGATAGGGTTTAGGTATGGCTACACCTTC; cdr3_aa: CASIIRIGFRYGYTF
j_call: TRBJ2-4; v_call: TRBV6-4; clone_size: NA; d_call: NA; cdr3_nt: TGTGCCAGCAGTGACGGGCAATTC; cdr3_aa: CASSDGQF
j_call: TRBJ1-4; v_call: TRBV7-8; clone_size: NA; d_call: NA; cdr3_nt: TGTGCCAGCAGCTTAGATGGGCGCTCCGGTGAAAAACTGTTTTTT; cdr3_aa: CASSLDGRSGEKLFF
j_call: TRBJ2-7; v_call: TRBV11-2; clone_size: NA; d_call: NA; cdr3_nt: TGTGCCAGCAGCTTAGGAGGGTTCGAGCAGTACTTC; cdr3_aa: CASSLGGFEQYF
j_call: TRBJ2-6; v_call: TRBV25-1; clone_size: NA; d_call: NA; cdr3_nt: TGTGCCAGCAGCCCGATCGACTCATGGGCCAACGTCCTGACTTTC; cdr3_aa: CASSPIDSWANVLTF
j_call: TRBJ2-7; v_call: TRBV15; clone_size: NA; d_call: TRBD2; cdr3_nt: TGTGCCACCAGCAGAGTAGAGCGGGGGTACGAGCAGTACTTC; cdr3_aa: CATSRVERGYEQYF
j_call: TRBJ1-2; v_call: TRBV7-2; clone_size: once; d_call: TRBD1; cdr3_nt: TGTGCCAGCAGCAAAACCGGACAGGGCACATCGAATTCATATGGCTACACCTTC; cdr3_aa: CASSKTGQGTSNSYGYTF
j_call: TRBJ2-7; v_call: TRBV5-1; clone_size: NA; d_call: TRBD2; cdr3_nt: TGCGCCAGCAGCTTGGGGCTGGCGGGGGACTACGAGCAGTACTTC; cdr3_aa: CASSLGLAGDYEQYF
j_call: TRBJ2-7; v_call: TRBV30; clone_size: NA; d_call: TRBD1; cdr3_nt: TGTGCCTGGAGTCGACAGGGCTACGAGCAGTACTTC; cdr3_aa: CAWSRQGYEQYF
j_call: TRBJ2-1; v_call: TRBV18; clone_size: NA; d_call: NA; cdr3_nt: TGTGCCAGCTCACGAAATGAGCAGTTCTTC; cdr3_aa: CASSRNEQFF
j_call: TRBJ2-5; v_call: TRBV5-6; clone_size: NA; d_call: NA; cdr3_nt: TGTGCCAGCAGACGTGAAGAGACCCAGTACTTC; cdr3_aa: CASRREETQYF
j_call: TRBJ2-7; v_call: TRBV6-4; clone_size: once; d_call: TRBD2; cdr3_nt: TGTGCCAGCAGTGAGCAACCGGGACTACAATACGAGCAGTACTTC; cdr3_aa: CASSEQPGLQYEQYF
j_call: TRBJ2-7; v_call: TRBV29-1; clone_size: NA; d_call: NA; cdr3_nt: TGCAGCGCTAGGGCTTCTCCCTACGAGCAGTACTTC; cdr3_aa: CSARASPYEQYF
j_call: TRBJ2-2; v_call: TRBV25-1; clone_size: NA; d_call: NA; cdr3_nt: TGTGCCAGCAGTCTTACGGGGGACACCGGGGAGCTGTTTTTT; cdr3_aa: CASSLTGDTGELFF
j_call: TRBJ2-1; v_call: TRBV5-1; clone_size: NA; d_call: NA; cdr3_nt: TGCGCCAGCAGCCTTGGACTAACCCTCAATGAGCAGTTCTTC; cdr3_aa: CASSLGLTLNEQFF
j_call: TRBJ2-1; v_call: TRBV9; clone_size: NA; d_call: NA; cdr3_nt: TGTGCCAGCAGCGTAGCTTCTAGCTCCCACAATGAGCAGTTCTTC; cdr3_aa: CASSVASSSHNEQFF
j_call: TRBJ1-1; v_call: TRBV27; clone_size: NA; d_call: NA; cdr3_nt: TGTGCCAGCAGTCCCTACCGGGGGGGGTTGAACACTGAAGCTTTCTTT; cdr3_aa: CASSPYRGGLNTEAFF
j_call: TRBJ1-2; v_call: TRBV28; clone_size: NA; d_call: NA; cdr3_nt: TGTGCCAGCTTCCTGGGGCCTTTAAACTATGGCTACACCTTC; cdr3_aa: CASFLGPLNYGYTF
j_call: TRBJ2-5; v_call: TRBV28; clone_size: once; d_call: NA; cdr3_nt: TGTGCCAGCAGTTTCTGGGCGGGGACCCAGTACTTC; cdr3_aa: CASSFWAGTQYF
j_call: TRBJ2-1; v_call: TRBV5-3; clone_size: once; d_call: TRBD2; cdr3_nt: TGTGCCAGAAGCTTACGACTAGCGGGACCCTGGGATGAGCAGTTCTTC; cdr3_aa: CARSLRLAGPWDEQFF
j_call: TRBJ2-7; v_call: TRBV5-4; clone_size: NA; d_call: NA; cdr3_nt: TGTGCCAGCAGCGTTTCACCGGCGGAGACTTATAGCTTC; cdr3_aa: CASSVSPAETYSF
j_call: TRBJ1-2; v_call: TRBV6-5; clone_size: NA; d_call: NA; cdr3_nt: TGTGCCACCCGGGGGCTTGGCTACACCTTC; cdr3_aa: CATRGLGYTF
j_call: TRBJ2-5; v_call: TRBV5-1; clone_size: NA; d_call: NA; cdr3_nt: TGCGCCAGCAGCTCCCCGGGAGAAGAGACCCAGTACTTC; cdr3_aa: CASSSPGEETQYF
j_call: TRBJ2-1; v_call: TRBV5-1; clone_size: NA; d_call: TRBD2; cdr3_nt: TGCGCCTTACAGAAACTAGCGGGTAGCGACCACAATGAGCAGTTCTTC; cdr3_aa: CALQKLAGSDHNEQFF
j_call: TRBJ1-1; v_call: TRBV28; clone_size: NA; d_call: NA; cdr3_nt: TGTGCCAGCAATCTGAACACTGAAGCTTTCTTT; cdr3_aa: CASNLNTEAFF
j_call: TRBJ2-7; v_call: TRBV5-1; clone_size: NA; d_call: TRBD2; cdr3_nt: TGCGCCAGCAGCTTGGCTAGCGGCTCCTACGAGCAGTACTTC; cdr3_aa: CASSLASGSYEQYF
j_call: TRBJ2-5; v_call: TRBV28; clone_size: NA; d_call: NA; cdr3_nt: TGTGCCAGCAGTTCTCTGGGAGTCTCAGGGACCCAGTACTTC; cdr3_aa: CASSSLGVSGTQYF
j_call: TRBJ1-5; v_call: TRBV19; clone_size: NA; d_call: TRBD1; cdr3_nt: TGTGCCAGTACCCCGGGACAGGGAGACCAGCCCCAGCATTTT; cdr3_aa: CASTPGQGDQPQHF
j_call: TRBJ2-7; v_call: TRBV28; clone_size: once; d_call: NA; cdr3_nt: TGTGCCAGCACCCTTGGAGGTAGCTACTACGAGCAGTACTTC; cdr3_aa: CASTLGGSYYEQYF
j_call: TRBJ2-5; v_call: TRBV10-3; clone_size: NA; d_call: NA; cdr3_nt: TGTGCCATCAGTGAGTCAGCAGGGGGGCACGAGACCCAGTACTTC; cdr3_aa: CAISESAGGHETQYF
j_call: TRBJ2-1; v_call: TRBV5-1; clone_size: NA; d_call: TRBD2; cdr3_nt: TGCGCCAGCGGCGGGACTAGCGGGAGGAATGAGCAGTTCTTC; cdr3_aa: CASGGTSGRNEQFF
j_call: TRBJ2-7; v_call: TRBV7-2; clone_size: NA; d_call: NA; cdr3_nt: TGTGCCAGCAGCTTTGCCTCCTACGAGCAGTACTTC; cdr3_aa: CASSFASYEQYF
j_call: TRBJ1-2; v_call: TRBV25-1; clone_size: NA; d_call: TRBD1; cdr3_nt: TGTGCCAGCAGTGAAGGGGGGACAGGGCTTTATGGCTACACCTTC; cdr3_aa: CASSEGGTGLYGYTF
j_call: TRBJ2-5; v_call: TRBV6-5; clone_size: NA; d_call: NA; cdr3_nt: TGTGCCAGCAGTTATAGGGCCAAGGGGGAGACCCAGTACTTC; cdr3_aa: CASSYRAKGETQYF
j_call: TRBJ2-7; v_call: TRBV5-1; clone_size: NA; d_call: NA; cdr3_nt: TGCGCCAGCAGCTTGTTGGGCGGGCTCTACGAGCAGTACTTC; cdr3_aa: CASSLLGGLYEQYF
j_call: TRBJ2-2; v_call: TRBV7-9; clone_size: NA; d_call: NA; cdr3_nt: TGTGCCAGCAGTCTTACAGCGAACACCGGGGAGCTGTTTTTT; cdr3_aa: CASSLTANTGELFF
j_call: TRBJ1-1; v_call: TRBV9; clone_size: NA; d_call: NA; cdr3_nt: TGTGCCAGCAGCGGAAGACAGTCCAGCACTGAAGCTTTCTTT; cdr3_aa: CASSGRQSSTEAFF
j_call: TRBJ1-2; v_call: TRBV18; clone_size: NA; d_call: NA; cdr3_nt: TGTGCCAGCTCACCACTCCCGCGAGCAGGCTATGGCTACACCTTC; cdr3_aa: CASSPLPRAGYGYTF
j_call: TRBJ1-4; v_call: TRBV28; clone_size: NA; d_call: NA; cdr3_nt: TGTGCCAGCAGACCTCCGGGACGGGGAAATGAAAAACTGTTTTTT; cdr3_aa: CASRPPGRGNEKLFF
j_call: TRBJ2-1; v_call: TRBV5-8; clone_size: once; d_call: TRBD1; cdr3_nt: TGTGCCAGCAGCTTGTTGACAGGGGGAGGCAATGAGCAGTTCTTC; cdr3_aa: CASSLLTGGGNEQFF